This TCR beta chain was captured by sequencing in a study of beta chain features in type 1 diabetes. On the study more broadly: Patients did not differ from healthy donors in age, gender or cell yield.

The investigators reverse transcribed all of the isolated RNA, so they sequenced expressed TCRB transcripts. Assay used: immunoSEQ multiplex PCR; TCRdb lists only in-frame clones, some missing. The sample lists 600,000 to 700,000 clones, over 10% occurring once. Germline assignment: CDR1 SGHTA and CDR2 FQGNSA. This CDR3 is built from 14 residues. Between the trimmed V and J ends, which lost 5 bases and 3 bases, there was a span of 13 bases. This clone was detected only a few times. Its antigen is not known. Study-wide results and caveats: People with Type 1 diabetes carried modestly yet significantly shorter TCRB CDR3s in all four CD4+ subsets.

The rearrangement joins TRBV7-2 to TRBJ1-2; D ambiguous. This receptor was obtained from a man aged 18 to 35 with type 1 diabetes. Source material: naive CD4+ T cells from blood. In nucleotides, the CDR3 is TGTGCCAGCAGCCCCCAAACCGGAGACTATGGCTACACCTTC. It specifies CASSPQTGDYGYTF.